The 10 T cell receptor beta chains below all came from one sample that was sequenced in a study of long-term antiretroviral therapy in people with HIV (dated by TCRdb to the early 2020s). Sequencing of the TRB variable region was done with the immunoSEQ hsTCRB v3.0 assay at survey level resolution. The source is immuneACCESS, and TCRdb retained only in-frame sequences with V and J called. Part of the clones is not carried over; for the studies checked, unresolved V genes explain less than half of this, and the remainder is unexplained. This sample lists some 17,000 clones; approximately 80% were detected once. Of the sample, approximately 9% falls within the top ten clones. The source was unsorted PBMCs, collected 0.3 years before starting antiretroviral therapy. These receptors all stem from a man aged 45-60 years with HIV.

The chain joins TRBV5-6 to TRBJ2-1; D is uncertain. Germline-derived CDR1 and CDR2 are SGHDT and YYEEEE. CDR3 size: 13 residues. V lost 2 bases, J lost 8 bases, and 11 bases lay in between. The CDR3 region is CASSLGLQDEQFF. The CDR3 DNA follows: TGTGCCAGCAGCTTAGGTCTCCAAGATGAGCAGTTCTTC.

There are a few counts of this clone. The rearrangement links TRBV4-3 to TRBJ1-4; D is possibly TRBD1 (5 bases). CDR1 is LGHNA, CDR2 YSLEER, per germline. Trimming stripped 2 bases from V and 0 bases from J, with 13 bases between. CDR3 length: 17 residues. The CDR3 loop reads CASSQPGDPSTNEKLFF. In DNA, the CDR3 is TGCGCCAGCAGCCAACCCGGGGACCCCTCAACTAATGAAAAACTGTTTTTT.

The chain links TRBV30 to TRBJ2-5, with D tentatively TRBD2 (7 bases). CDR1 is GTSNPN and CDR2 is SVGIG in the germline V gene (reference sequence). V lost 2 bases, J lost 5 bases, and 12 bases lay in between. CDR3 length equals 13 residues. The CDR3 reads CAWSRGGWETQYF. The CDR3 DNA reads TGTGCCTGGAGTAGGGGGGGGTGGGAGACCCAGTACTTC. Supplemented by reference TRBV30 and TRBJ2-5, the full variable domain reads SQTIHQWPATLVQPVGSPLSLECTVEGTSNPNLYWYRQAAGRGLQLLFYSVGIGQISSEVPQNLSASRPQDRQFILSSKKLLLSDSGFYLCAWSRGGWETQYFGPGTRLLVL.

The genes are TRBV11-2 and TRBJ2-7, with D hard to call. Trimming cost V 1 base and J 0 bases, with 7 bases left between them. CDR3 size: 14 residues. CDR1 is SGHAT, CDR2 FQNNGV, per germline. CDR3 DNA: TGTGCCAGCAGCTTAGCTGGTCTCTCCTACGAGCAGTACTTC. This encodes CASSLAGLSYEQYF.

The chain combines TRBV11-2 with TRBJ1-2; D unresolved. The CDR3 spans 14 residues. CDR1 is SGHAT and CDR2 is FQNNGV in the germline V gene. Between the trimmed V and J ends, which lost 5 bases and 4 bases, there was a span of 14 bases. CDR3 amino acids: CASSPDGLLYGYTF. The CDR3 DNA is TGTGCCAGCAGCCCGGACGGACTTCTCTATGGCTACACCTTC.

The rearrangement uses TRBV28 and TRBJ1-1; unclear D gene. Trimming pared 7 bases from V and 1 base from J, leaving 16 bases between. This CDR3 contains 15 residues. Germline loops: CDR1 MDHEN, CDR2 SYDVKM. The CDR3 loop reads CASTSAGRRNTEAFF. DNA of the CDR3: TGTGCCAGCACCTCGGCCGGGCGCCGGAACACTGAAGCTTTCTTT.

This chain connects TRBV5-1 to TRBJ1-1; maybe TRBD1 (6 bases). V was shortened by 6 bases and J by 7 bases, with 13 bases between the two germline ends. The CDR3 has 12 residues. Germline loops: CDR1 SGHRS, CDR2 YFSETQ. The CDR3 sequence is CASNNNRDEAFF. The CDR3 nucleotides read TGCGCCAGCAACAACAACAGGGATGAAGCTTTCTTT.

This clone came up once. The chain is built from TRBV5-1 and TRBJ1-1, with 9 bases that match TRBD1. Looked up from germline, CDR1 is SGHRS and CDR2 is YFSETQ. The CDR3 has 14 residues. With 2 bases clipped from V and 4 bases from J, the junction kept 3 bases outside the gene matches. CDR3 residues: CASSLQGAGTEAFF. Written as DNA, the CDR3 is TGCGCCAGCAGCTTACAGGGGGCGGGCACTGAAGCTTTCTTT. The full variable domain, in which reference TRBV5-1 and TRBJ1-1 provide the parts outside the CDR3, is KAGVTQTPRYLIKTRGQQVTLSCSPISGHRSVSWYQQTPGQGLQFLFEYFSETQRNKGNFPGRFSGRQFSNSRSEMNVSTLELGDSALYLCASSLQGAGTEAFFGQGTRLTVV.

The rearrangement links TRBV6-1 to TRBJ2-2; 7 nucleotides line up with TRBD1. The V gene end was trimmed by 4 bases and the J gene end by 0 bases; junction bases not matched to a gene: 5. The CDR3 sequence is 16 residues long. Germline assignment: CDR1 MNHNS and CDR2 SASEGT. CDR3: CASSARGRTNTGELFF. The CDR3 DNA sequence: TGTGCCAGCAGTGCCAGGGGGAGAACGAACACCGGGGAGCTGTTTTTT.

V usage is TRBV18 and J usage is TRBJ2-2; no firm D call. Trimming removed 6 bases at V and 0 bases at J, with 11 bases between. CDR3 length: 15 amino acids. CDR1 and CDR2 from the germline V gene are KGHSH and LQKENI. The CDR3: CASSPTYANTGELFF. Here the CDR3 DNA reads TGTGCCAGCTCTCCGACTTACGCGAACACCGGGGAGCTGTTTTTT.